The entry below describes one T cell receptor (beta chain). Its specific antigen is unknown. A much larger clonotype is one base distant, so this may be a read error. The source of the sample is a study of CD8 T cells in ankylosing spondylitis (dated by TCRdb to about 2017). For the study in its entirety: T cell receptor beta repertoires were profiled in healthy donors and ankylosing spondylitis patients so that disease-linked TCR variants could be found. The whole study cohort included 108 healthy donors and 25 ankylosing spondylitis patients. Samples of peripheral blood were taken, and for ankylosing spondylitis patients, synovial fluid was collected as well. The paper's findings and limits, for the study overall: Some of the motif variants had been reported before in the synovial fluid and blood of reactive arthritis patients, a finding that suggests common disease-initiation mechanisms. Blood from ankylosing spondylitis patients appeared to be characterized by a TCR beta motif composed of several highly homologous amino acid variants. The disease-linked clones were reported to be significantly enriched in matched synovial fluid samples from ankylosing spondylitis patients. The disease-linked clones showed a CD8+ phenotype and occurred at relatively low frequencies in peripheral blood.

V was cut back by 1 base and J by 4 bases, leaving a gap of 12 bases between them. Per the germline V gene, MNHEY is the CDR1 and SVGAGI is the CDR2. The CDR3 runs 15 amino acids, cysteine and phenylalanine included. The DNA shown is the 45-base CDR3, in frame from base 1. The data were produced on an Illumina HiSeq 2500. TCR beta libraries were prepared by quantitative 5'-RACE with molecular barcodes. In the paper's pipeline: Disease-linked TCR variants were identified with a new computational method built on a probabilistic model of VDJ rearrangement. The public reads were quality trimmed at Q25 with fastp and then assembled into clones with MiXCR by TCRdb, keeping productive beta chains. Rows are combined by CDR3 protein, so each entry shows the most common genes and DNA. These V and J calls derive from TCRdb rather than the authors' analysis. This sample gives about 220,000 distinct CDR3 sequences in total; over 9.5% of them show up just once. The leading ten clones occupy over 20% of the sample.

The sequence came from a male donor with ankylosing spondylitis or in good health (not recorded which). The V and J segments used are TRBV6-5 and TRBJ2-3, and the D gene may be TRBD2, 6 bases matching. The sequencing input was blood, either unsorted or a sorted T cell fraction (not recorded which). The nucleotides read TGTGCCAGCAGTTACTACGACGGGGGTCCAGATACGCAGTATTTT. Its translation reads: CASSYYDGGPDTQYF.